Listed here are 4 T cell receptor beta chains from one sample, sequenced in a study of blood T cell repertoires in COVID-19. TCRdb keeps only in-frame clones here, not all; method: immunoSEQ multiplex PCR. The sample has under 300,000 clones, about 83% seen once; the top ten hold around 2%. The sample consisted of peripheral blood. The receptors derive from a man younger than 45 who had recovered from COVID-19.

J is TRBJ1-3 and V is TRBV19; maybe TRBD1 (6 bases). The germline V gene encodes CDR1 LNHDA and CDR2 SQIVND (reference sequence). Deletions cut 2 bases from V and 0 bases from J, with 17 bases between. This CDR3 is 18 amino acids long. CDR3 sequence (DNA): TGTGCCAGTAGTATAAATTCAGCGGGACACTTCTCTGGAAACACCATATATTTT. This codes for CASSINSAGHFSGNTIYF.

This clone has just a few counts. The rearrangement uses TRBV10-1 and TRBJ1-4; D might be TRBD1 (5 bases). The germline V and J ends were trimmed by 4 bases and 6 bases, with 9 bases remaining between them. CDR1 and CDR2 from the germline V gene are WNHNN and SYGVQD (reference sequence). The CDR3 is 13 amino acids. CDR3 in DNA: TGCGCCAGCAGTGCGGGACTCGATGAAAAACTGTTTTTT. Amino acid sequence: CASSAGLDEKLFF.

The V and J genes are TRBV5-1 and TRBJ2-3; 12 nucleotides match TRBD1. The CDR3 is made up of 16 amino acids. V lost 4 bases to trimming and J lost 4 bases; unmatched junction nucleotides: 7. Germline CDR1 is SGHRS and CDR2 is YFSETQ. CDR3 nucleotides: TGCGCCAGCAGCCTCCCGGGACAGGGGGCGTCAGATACGCAGTATTTT. It specifies CASSLPGQGASDTQYF. Using reference TRBV5-1 and TRBJ2-3 for the parts outside the CDR3, the full variable domain is KAGVTQTPRYLIKTRGQQVTLSCSPISGHRSVSWYQQTPGQGLQFLFEYFSETQRNKGNFPGRFSGRQFSNSRSEMNVSTLELGDSALYLCASSLPGQGASDTQYFGPGTRLTVL.

This clone was picked up a small number of times. The V gene is TRBV27, the J gene TRBJ2-1, with 7 bases that match TRBD1. With 4 bases clipped from V and 6 bases from J, the junction kept 6 bases outside the gene matches. The CDR3 covers 14 residues. CDR1 and CDR2 (germline): MNHEY, SMNVEV (reference sequence). CDR3 loop: CASSSDRRVNEQFF. CDR3 nucleotide sequence: TGTGCCAGCAGTTCGGACAGGCGCGTCAATGAGCAGTTCTTC.